The clone carrying this T cell receptor (beta chain) was detected a few times. The same CDR3 can be traced to other DNA sequences in this sample. This entry belongs to a study of blood T cell repertoires in COVID-19. Study information: Donors in the United States, Italy and Spain gave samples during acute or convalescent COVID-19.

In the original processing: The authors estimated nucleated cell counts from reference gene primer amplification. Here immunoSEQ multiplex PCR was the method, and the copy in TCRdb shows in-frame clones only, minus some. V and J calls and clone size are given by that table; D and trimming were obtained from the DNA. This table has approximately 500,000 clones, approximately 91% appearing once. This clonotype was obtained from a woman aged 50 to 60 with COVID-19, enrolled during active disease. Sequences were obtained from peripheral blood.

The CDR3, as DNA: TGTGCCAGCAGTGGGGGGGGTGAAAAACTGTTTTTT. Translating it yields CASSGGGEKLFF. The rearrangement joins TRBV2 to TRBJ1-4; possibly TRBD1 for D (5 bases). CDR1 and CDR2 (germline): SNHLY, FYNNEI. The CDR3 has 12 residues. With 4 bases removed from V and 7 bases from J, the gap between germline ends came to 7 bases.